The clone carrying this TCR beta chain was seen many times. Molecular barcoded adaptors covering alpha/delta and beta/gamma chains were used on 400 ng RNA. A single record per CDR3 protein comes from TCRdb applying MiXCR to the reads. The sample has tens of thousands of distinct CDR3 sequences, 20% to 25% seen once; the top ten hold about 15%. The CDR3 is 14 residues long. V gave up 6 bases and J gave up 1 base, with 9 bases separating them. Germline loops: CDR1 SNHLY, CDR2 FYNNEI. This entry belongs to a study of read filtering for tumor transcriptome and immune sequencing. Study summary: Mean patient age was about 66 years, range about 47 to 85; around 16 male, roughly 14 female.

Material: a population of CD138-negative cells sorted from bone marrow. V and J are TRBV2 and TRBJ2-2; no reliable D call. The sequence was collected from a donor aged 40 or over with multiple myeloma. The CDR3 nucleotides read TGTGCCAGCAGCAGGTCCATGAACACCGGGGAGCTGTTTTTT. It codes for CASSRSMNTGELFF.